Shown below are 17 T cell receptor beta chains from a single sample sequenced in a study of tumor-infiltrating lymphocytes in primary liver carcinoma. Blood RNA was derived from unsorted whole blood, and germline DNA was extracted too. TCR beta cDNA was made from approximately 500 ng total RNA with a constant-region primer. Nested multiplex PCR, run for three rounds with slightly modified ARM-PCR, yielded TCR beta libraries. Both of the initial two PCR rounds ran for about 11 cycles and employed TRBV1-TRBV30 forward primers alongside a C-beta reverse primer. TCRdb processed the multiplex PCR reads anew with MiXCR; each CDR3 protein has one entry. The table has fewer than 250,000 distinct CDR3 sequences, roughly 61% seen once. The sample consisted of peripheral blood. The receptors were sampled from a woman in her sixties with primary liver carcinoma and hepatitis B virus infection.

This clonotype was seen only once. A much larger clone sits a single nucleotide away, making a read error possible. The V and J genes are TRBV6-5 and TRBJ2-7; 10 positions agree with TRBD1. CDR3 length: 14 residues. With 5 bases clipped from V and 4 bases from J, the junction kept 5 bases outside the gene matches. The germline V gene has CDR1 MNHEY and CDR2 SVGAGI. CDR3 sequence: CASSPGQGGYEQYF. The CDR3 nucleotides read TGTGCCAGCAGTCCTGGACAGGGGGGATACGAGCAGTACTTC.

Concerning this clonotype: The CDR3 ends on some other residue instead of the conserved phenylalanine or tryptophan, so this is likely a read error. The CDR3 DNA reads as TGCGCCAGCAGCCAAGACCCACGGAGAGCCTTGAACACTGAAGCTTTCACT. Amino acids: CASSQDPRRALNTEAFT. This chain joins TRBV4-1 and TRBJ1-1, with unresolved D. The CDR3 is 17 amino acids. V was pared by 0 bases and J by 0 bases, with 14 bases between. Germline CDR1 MGHRA, CDR2 YSYEKL.

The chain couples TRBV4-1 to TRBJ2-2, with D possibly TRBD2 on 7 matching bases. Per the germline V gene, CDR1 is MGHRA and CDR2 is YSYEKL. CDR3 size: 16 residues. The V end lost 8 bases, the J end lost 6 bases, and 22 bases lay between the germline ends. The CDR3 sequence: CASHNGGLSTSGELFF. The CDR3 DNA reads TGCGCCAGCCATAACGGGGGGCTATCTACGTCCGGGGAGCTGTTTTTT.

The CDR3 DNA sequence: TGTGCCAGCAGCAAAGGGATACGCCGCAATCAGCCCCAGCATTTT. Translating gives CASSKGIRRNQPQHF. This chain joins TRBV21-1 and TRBJ1-5. TRBV21-1 is marked as a pseudogene. The CDR3 contains 15 residues.

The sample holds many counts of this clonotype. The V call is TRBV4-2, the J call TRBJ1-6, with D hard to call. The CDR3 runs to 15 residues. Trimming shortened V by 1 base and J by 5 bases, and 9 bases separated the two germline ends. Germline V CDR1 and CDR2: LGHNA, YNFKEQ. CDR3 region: CASSQVGADNSPLHF. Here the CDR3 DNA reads TGTGCCAGCAGCCAAGTTGGCGCAGATAATTCACCCCTCCACTTT.

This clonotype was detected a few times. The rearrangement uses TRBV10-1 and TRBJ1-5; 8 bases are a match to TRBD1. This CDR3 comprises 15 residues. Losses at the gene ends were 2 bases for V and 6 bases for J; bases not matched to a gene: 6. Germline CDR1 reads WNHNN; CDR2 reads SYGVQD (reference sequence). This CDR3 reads CASSEPGGLGQPQHF. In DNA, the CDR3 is TGCGCCAGCAGTGAGCCAGGGGGCTTGGGTCAGCCCCAGCATTTT.

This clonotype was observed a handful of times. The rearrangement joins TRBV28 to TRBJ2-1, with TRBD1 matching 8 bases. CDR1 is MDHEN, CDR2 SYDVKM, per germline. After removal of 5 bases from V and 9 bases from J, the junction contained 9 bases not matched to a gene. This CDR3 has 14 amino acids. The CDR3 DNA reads TGTGCCAGCAGTGTGCCTCAGGGGGCGGTTGAGCAGTTCTTC. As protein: CASSVPQGAVEQFF. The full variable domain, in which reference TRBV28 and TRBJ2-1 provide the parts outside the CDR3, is DVKVTQSSRYLVKRTGEKVFLECVQDMDHENMFWYRQDPGLGLRLIYFSYDVKMKEKGDIPEGYSVSREKKERFSLILESASTNQTSMYLCASSVPQGAVEQFFGPGTRLTVL.

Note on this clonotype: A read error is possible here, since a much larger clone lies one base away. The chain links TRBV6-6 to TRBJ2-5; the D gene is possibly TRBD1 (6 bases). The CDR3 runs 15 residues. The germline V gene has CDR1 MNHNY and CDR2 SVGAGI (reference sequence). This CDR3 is CASCYQGSPQETQYF. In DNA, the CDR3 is TGTGCCAGCTGTTACCAGGGGAGCCCCCAAGAGACCCAGTACTTC.

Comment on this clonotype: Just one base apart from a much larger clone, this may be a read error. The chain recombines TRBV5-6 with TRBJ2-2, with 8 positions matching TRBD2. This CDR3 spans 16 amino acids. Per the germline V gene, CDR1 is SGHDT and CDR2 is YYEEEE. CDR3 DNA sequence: TGTGCCAGCATCAAAATAGCGGGGACTAACACCGGGGAGCTGCTTTTT. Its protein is CASIKIAGTNTGELLF.

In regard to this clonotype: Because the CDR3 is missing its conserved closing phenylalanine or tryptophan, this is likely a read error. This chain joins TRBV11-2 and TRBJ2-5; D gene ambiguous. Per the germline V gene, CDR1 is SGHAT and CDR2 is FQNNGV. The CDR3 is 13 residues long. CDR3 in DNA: TGTGCCAGCAGCCTAGAATCCAAGGGGACCCAGTACCAC. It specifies CASSLESKGTQYH.

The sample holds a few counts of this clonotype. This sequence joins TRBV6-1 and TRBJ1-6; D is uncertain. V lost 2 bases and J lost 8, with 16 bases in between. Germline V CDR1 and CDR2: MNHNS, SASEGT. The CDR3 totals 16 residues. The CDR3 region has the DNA TGTGCCAGCAGTGAAACATCGTCGATCGCGGATTCACCCCTCCACTTT. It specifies CASSETSSIADSPLHF.

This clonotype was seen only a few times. The CDR3 sequence: CASGLLSSSTDTQYF. CDR3 in DNA: TGTGCCAGCGGCCTGCTTTCTTCTAGCACAGATACGCAGTATTTT. The genes are TRBV28 and TRBJ2-3; D ambiguous. This CDR3 contains 15 residues. Trimming took 8 bases from V and 0 from J, leaving 15 bases between them. Germline V gives CDR1 MDHEN, CDR2 SYDVKM. Supplemented by reference TRBV28 and TRBJ2-3, the full variable domain reads DVKVTQSSRYLVKRTGEKVFLECVQDMDHENMFWYRQDPGLGLRLIYFSYDVKMKEKGDIPEGYSVSREKKERFSLILESASTNQTSMYLCASGLLSSSTDTQYFGPGTRLTVL.

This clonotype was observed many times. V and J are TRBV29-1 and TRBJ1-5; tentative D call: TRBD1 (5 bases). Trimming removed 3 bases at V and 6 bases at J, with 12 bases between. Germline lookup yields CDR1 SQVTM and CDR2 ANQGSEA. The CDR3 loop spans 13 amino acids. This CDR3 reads CSVEEQGGQPQHF. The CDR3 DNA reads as TGCAGCGTTGAGGAGCAGGGCGGTCAGCCCCAGCATTTT.

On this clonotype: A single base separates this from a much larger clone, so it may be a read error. CDR3 protein: CTSSPAVSYEQYF. Written as DNA, the CDR3 is TGTACCAGCAGCCCTGCGGTCTCCTACGAGCAGTACTTC. The chain links TRBV6-2 or TRBV6-3 to TRBJ2-7; D unresolved. This CDR3 is built from 13 residues. The germline gives CDR1 MNHEY, CDR2 SVGEGT.

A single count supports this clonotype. The DNA for the CDR3 is TGCAGTGCAACCGGGACAGCTGAGTGGGGGGACCAGTACTTC. This gives the protein CSATGTAEWGDQYF. The gene calls are TRBV20-1 and TRBJ2-5; D possibly corresponds to TRBD1 (7 bases). CDR3 length: 14 amino acids. CDR1 DFQATT and CDR2 SNEGSKA come from the germline V gene (reference sequence). Trimming removed 6 bases from V and 10 bases from J, with 24 bases in between.

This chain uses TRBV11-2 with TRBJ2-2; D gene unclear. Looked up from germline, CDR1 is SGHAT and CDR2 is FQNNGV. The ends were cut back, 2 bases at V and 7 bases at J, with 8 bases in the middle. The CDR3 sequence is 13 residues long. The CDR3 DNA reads TGTGCCAGCAGCTTAACCCTCTACGGGGAGCTGTTTTTT. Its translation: CASSLTLYGELFF. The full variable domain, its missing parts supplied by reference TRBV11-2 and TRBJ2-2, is EAGVAQSPRYKIIEKRQSVAFWCNPISGHATLYWYQQILGQGPKLLIQFQNNGVVDDSQLPKDRFSAERLKGVDSTLKIQPAKLEDSAVYLCASSLTLYGELFFGEGSRLTVL.

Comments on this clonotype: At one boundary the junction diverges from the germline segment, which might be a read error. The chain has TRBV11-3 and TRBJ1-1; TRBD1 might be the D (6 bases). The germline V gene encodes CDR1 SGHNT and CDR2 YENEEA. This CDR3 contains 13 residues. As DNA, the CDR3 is TGTGCCAGCAGCCTTACTAGGGGGGCTGAAGCTTACTTT. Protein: CASSLTRGAEAYF.